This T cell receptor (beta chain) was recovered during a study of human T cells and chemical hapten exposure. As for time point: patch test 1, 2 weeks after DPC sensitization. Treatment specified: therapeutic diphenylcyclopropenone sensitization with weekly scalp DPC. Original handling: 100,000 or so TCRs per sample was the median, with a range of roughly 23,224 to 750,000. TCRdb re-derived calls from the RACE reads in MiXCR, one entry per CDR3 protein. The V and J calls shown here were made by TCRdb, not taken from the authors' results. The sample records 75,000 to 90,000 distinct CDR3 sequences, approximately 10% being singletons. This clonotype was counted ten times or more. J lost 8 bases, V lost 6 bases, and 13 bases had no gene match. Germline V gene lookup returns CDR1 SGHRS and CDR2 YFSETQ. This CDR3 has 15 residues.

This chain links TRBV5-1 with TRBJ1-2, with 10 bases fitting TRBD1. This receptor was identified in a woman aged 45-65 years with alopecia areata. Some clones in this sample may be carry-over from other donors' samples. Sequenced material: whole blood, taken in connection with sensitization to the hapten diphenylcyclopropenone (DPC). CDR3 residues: CASTSSTGTGEGYTF. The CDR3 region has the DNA TGCGCCAGCACCTCCTCGACCGGGACAGGGGAAGGCTACACCTTC. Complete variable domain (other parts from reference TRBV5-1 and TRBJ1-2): KAGVTQTPRYLIKTRGQQVTLSCSPISGHRSVSWYQQTPGQGLQFLFEYFSETQRNKGNFPGRFSGRQFSNSRSEMNVSTLELGDSALYLCASTSSTGTGEGYTFGSGTRLTVV.